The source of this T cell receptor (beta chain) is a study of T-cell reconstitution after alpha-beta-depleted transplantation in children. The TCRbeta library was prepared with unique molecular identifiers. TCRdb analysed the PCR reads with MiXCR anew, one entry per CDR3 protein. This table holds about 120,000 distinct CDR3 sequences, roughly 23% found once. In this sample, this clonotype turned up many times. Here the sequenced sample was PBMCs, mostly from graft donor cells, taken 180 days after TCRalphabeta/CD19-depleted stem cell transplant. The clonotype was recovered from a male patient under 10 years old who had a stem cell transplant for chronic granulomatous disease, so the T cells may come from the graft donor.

CDR3 loop: CSARGNRDKQFF. The CDR3, as DNA: TGCAGTGCTAGAGGGAACCGGGACAAGCAGTTCTTC. The J gene is TRBJ2-1, the V gene TRBV20-1, with a weak D call TRBD1 (6 bases). The germline V and J ends were trimmed by 1 base and 11 bases, with 12 bases remaining between them. Germline values: CDR1 DFQATT, CDR2 SNEGSKA (reference sequence). CDR3 length: 12 amino acids.